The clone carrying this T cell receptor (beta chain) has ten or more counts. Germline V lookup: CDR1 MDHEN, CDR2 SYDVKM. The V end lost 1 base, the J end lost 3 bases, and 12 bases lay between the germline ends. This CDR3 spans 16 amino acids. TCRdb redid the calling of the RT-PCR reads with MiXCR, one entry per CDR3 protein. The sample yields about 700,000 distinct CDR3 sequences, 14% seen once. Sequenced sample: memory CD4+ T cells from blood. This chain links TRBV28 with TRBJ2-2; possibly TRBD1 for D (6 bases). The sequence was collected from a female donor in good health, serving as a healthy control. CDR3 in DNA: TGTGCCAGCAGTTTATATAGTGCAGGGGACACCGGGGAGCTGTTTTTT. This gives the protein CASSLYSAGDTGELFF.